The 22 T cell receptor beta chains reported below all come from one sample, sequenced in a study of chemoradiotherapy in HPV16-positive cancers. TCRdb's copy holds only in-frame clones and misses some; the assay was immunoSEQ multiplex PCR. This table has more than 25,000 clones, about 93% appearing once. The sample consisted of blood, taken from a patient who underwent chemoradiotherapy. The receptors shown here come from a human donor with HPV-associated anogenital cancer.

This sequence joins TRBV7-2 and TRBJ1-2; no firm D call. CDR3 length: 12 residues. CDR1 and CDR2 (germline): SGHTA, FQGNSA. Trimming removed 7 bases from V and 5 bases from J, with 11 bases in between. The CDR3 region is CASTPSGYGYTF. DNA for the CDR3: TGTGCCAGCACCCCAAGCGGTTATGGCTACACCTTC.

The V and J genes are TRBV11-2 and TRBJ1-4, with no clear D. Looked up from germline, CDR1 is SGHAT and CDR2 is FQNNGV. V was cut by 2 bases and J by 7 bases, with 11 bases left in between. This CDR3 contains 14 residues. The CDR3 here is CASSLRGLGEKLFF. CDR3 coding DNA: TGTGCCAGCAGCTTACGAGGGTTAGGTGAAAAACTGTTTTTT.

The chain joins TRBV9 to TRBJ2-3; D unclear. The CDR3 has 12 residues. Deletions cut 2 bases from V and 5 bases from J, with 6 bases between. Germline V lookup: CDR1 SGDLS, CDR2 YYNGEE. The CDR3 loop is CASSVLGDTQYF. The CDR3 nucleotides are TGTGCCAGCAGCGTCTTGGGAGATACGCAGTATTTT. The variable domain in full, completed from reference TRBV9 and TRBJ2-3, reads DSGVTQTPKHLITATGQRVTLRCSPRSGDLSVYWYQQSLDQGLQFLIQYYNGEERAKGNILERFSAQQFPDLHSELNLSSLELGDSALYFCASSVLGDTQYFGPGTRLTVL.

The chain carries TRBV6-5 and TRBJ1-4, with D tentatively TRBD1 (6 bases). V was cut by 7 bases and J by 3 bases, with 15 bases left in between. CDR1 and CDR2 (germline): MNHEY, SVGAGI. The CDR3 has 15 amino acids. CDR3: CASNSQRTANEKLFF. The CDR3 region has the DNA TGTGCCAGCAACTCCCAAAGGACAGCTAATGAAAAACTGTTTTTT.

The J gene is TRBJ2-5, the V gene TRBV7-2; TRBD1 agrees at 9 bases. V dropped 3 bases and J dropped 1; count of bases not matched to a gene: 3. This CDR3 has 15 amino acids. Germline CDR1 reads SGHTA; CDR2 reads FQGNSA. Here the CDR3 DNA reads TGTGCCAGCAGCTTCAACAGGGGGCTCCAAGAGACCCAGTACTTC. Its protein product is CASSFNRGLQETQYF.

The genes are TRBV7-8 and TRBJ1-5; 9 bases agree with TRBD1. Per germline, CDR1 SGHVS and CDR2 FQNEAQ. Trimming at V came to 1 base and at J to 0 bases, leaving 4 bases not matched to a gene. The CDR3 has 17 residues. The CDR3 sequence is CASSLGTGAYSNQPQHF. The CDR3 DNA is TGTGCCAGCAGCTTAGGGACAGGGGCTTATAGCAATCAGCCCCAGCATTTT.

For the CDR3, the DNA is TGTGCCAGCAGTGTGGGGGTTGGCACAGATACGCAGTATTTT. The encoded protein is CASSVGVGTDTQYF. This rearrangement joins TRBV2 to TRBJ2-3; either TRBD1 or TRBD2 may fit D (5 bases each). Trimming stripped 4 bases from V and 1 base from J, with 9 bases between. CDR1 is SNHLY and CDR2 is FYNNEI in the germline V gene. CDR3 length: 14 residues.

This clone showed up just a few times. The V gene is TRBV2, the J gene TRBJ1-1, with D perhaps matching TRBD1 (6 bases). The V end lost 4 bases, the J end lost 4 bases, and 13 bases lay between the germline ends. The CDR3 is made up of 14 amino acids. The V gene's germline CDR1 is SNHLY and CDR2 FYNNEI. CDR3 DNA sequence: TGTGCCAGCAGTGCACAGGGTGGGGGCACTGAAGCTTTCTTT. Amino acid sequence: CASSAQGGGTEAFF. The whole variable domain, filled in from reference TRBV2 and TRBJ1-1, reads EPEVTQTPSHQVTQMGQEVILRCVPISNHLYFYWYRQILGQKVEFLVSFYNNEISEKSEIFDDQFSVERPDGSNFTLKIRSTKLEDSAMYFCASSAQGGGTEAFFGQGTRLTVV.

The J gene is TRBJ2-4, the V gene TRBV7-9; tentatively, D is TRBD1 (6 bases). Germline V lookup: CDR1 SEHNR, CDR2 FQNEAQ (reference sequence). The CDR3 spans 17 residues. V was trimmed by 3 bases and J by 7 bases, leaving 22 bases between them. CDR3 region: CASSFPPARGLSNIQYF. In DNA form, the CDR3 reads TGTGCCAGCAGCTTCCCCCCAGCCAGGGGCTTATCTAACATTCAGTACTTC.

V gene TRBV18 combines with J gene TRBJ2-1; D is possibly TRBD1 or TRBD2 (5 bases each). The germline CDR1 and CDR2 sequences are KGHSH and LQKENI. V was clipped by 3 bases and J by 2 bases, with 14 bases between them. The CDR3 consists of 16 residues. CDR3 loop: CASSPSGTGTYNEQFF. In DNA, the CDR3 is TGTGCCAGCTCACCTTCCGGGACGGGAACCTACAATGAGCAGTTCTTC.

The V and J genes are TRBV5-4 and TRBJ2-1; tentatively, D is TRBD1 or TRBD2 (5 bases each). The germline V gene encodes CDR1 SGHNT and CDR2 YYREEE (reference sequence). Trimming cost V 5 bases and J 7 bases, with 19 bases left between them. The CDR3 has 15 amino acids. CDR3 sequence reads: CASRNWDRIENEQFF. DNA for the CDR3: TGTGCCAGCAGGAACTGGGACCGGATAGAGAATGAGCAGTTCTTC.

The chain is built from TRBV7-2 and TRBJ1-2; D is undetermined. V was cut by 3 bases and J by 3 bases, with 5 bases left in between. In germline, CDR1 is SGHTA, CDR2 FQGNSA. CDR3 length: 12 residues. The CDR3: CASSFLDYGYTF. CDR3 nucleotide sequence: TGTGCCAGCAGCTTCCTCGACTATGGCTACACCTTC.

CDR3 nucleotides: TGTGCCAGTAGTTGGGGGTATAATGAGCAGTTCTTC. Translated: CASSWGYNEQFF. The V call is TRBV19, the J call TRBJ2-1; D is tentatively TRBD1 or TRBD2 (5 bases each). CDR3 length equals 12 residues. Germline V gene data show CDR1 as LNHDA and CDR2 as SQIVND (reference sequence). V lost 5 bases to trimming and J lost 7 bases, with 9 bases between them.

This chain links TRBV5-4 with TRBJ2-7; 11 bases are shared with TRBD2. Germline trimming cut 3 bases from V and 2 bases from J; bases unmatched to any gene: 1. The germline gives CDR1 SGHNT, CDR2 YYREEE (reference sequence). The CDR3 consists of 14 residues. The CDR3 reads CASSYSGGAYEQYF. CDR3 nucleotide sequence: TGTGCCAGCAGCTATAGCGGGGGGGCCTACGAGCAGTACTTC. Supplemented by reference TRBV5-4 and TRBJ2-7, the full variable domain reads ETGVTQSPTHLIKTRGQQVTLRCSSQSGHNTVSWYQQALGQGPQFIFQYYREEENGRGNFPPRFSGLQFPNYSSELNVNALELDDSALYLCASSYSGGAYEQYFGPGTRLTVT.

This sequence joins TRBV4-1 and TRBJ1-2; D is possibly TRBD1 (5 bases). Germline V gene data show CDR1 as MGHRA and CDR2 as YSYEKL. Trimming removed 5 bases from V and 8 bases from J, with 12 bases in between. The CDR3 spans 12 residues. The CDR3 region is CASSSTGGGYTF. CDR3 in DNA: TGCGCCAGCAGCTCTACAGGAGGCGGCTACACCTTC.

This chain links TRBV4-1 with TRBJ1-1; D not certain. This CDR3 has 14 amino acids. Germline CDR1 reads MGHRA; CDR2 reads YSYEKL. Trimming stripped 0 bases from V and 1 base from J, with 6 bases between. The CDR3 sequence is CASSQERANTEAFF. CDR3 coding DNA: TGCGCCAGCAGCCAAGAGAGGGCGAACACTGAAGCTTTCTTT.

This chain uses TRBV7-9 with TRBJ2-5; TRBD2 might be the D (5 bases). The DNA end lines up better with TRBJ2-7; the J call may be wrong. CDR3 length: 14 amino acids. The germline CDR1 and CDR2 sequences are SEHNR and FQNEAQ (reference sequence). The CDR3 here is CASSLGGSLYEQYF. CDR3 nucleotide sequence: TGTGCCAGCAGCTTAGGTGGGAGTCTCTACGAGCAGTACTTC.

V gene TRBV5-4 combines with J gene TRBJ1-4; D not resolved. V lost 0 bases, J lost 3 bases, and 9 bases lay in between. There are 15 residues in the CDR3. Germline CDR1 is SGHNT and CDR2 is YYREEE (reference sequence). As DNA, the CDR3 is TGTGCCAGCAGCTTGGGTGGGTTGGCTAATGAAAAACTGTTTTTT. Translating it yields CASSLGGLANEKLFF.

This clone appeared once. The V call is TRBV2, the J call TRBJ2-7; possible D gene TRBD1, 6 bases. Trimming stripped 5 bases from V and 5 bases from J, with 16 bases between. This CDR3 region has 14 residues. Germline CDR1 SNHLY, CDR2 FYNNEI. For the CDR3, the DNA is TGTGCCAGCAGTTTATGGCAGGGGATCAACGAGCAGTACTTC. This translates into CASSLWQGINEQYF.

The chain joins TRBV6-5 to TRBJ2-7; the D gene is possibly TRBD2 (5 bases). V was trimmed by 0 bases and J by 1 base, leaving 7 bases between them. This CDR3 region has 14 residues. Germline V gene sequence: CDR1 MNHEY, CDR2 SVGAGI. CDR3 sequence: CASSYSPGSYEQYF. As DNA, the CDR3 is TGTGCCAGCAGTTACTCCCCGGGATCCTACGAGCAGTACTTC.

The gene calls are TRBV7-6 and TRBJ1-4, with 8 bases aligning to TRBD1. The CDR3 consists of 13 residues. CDR1 and CDR2 (germline): SGHVS, FNYEAQ. Trimming cost V 5 bases and J 8 bases; bases outside gene matches: 4. CDR3 DNA: TGTGCCAGCAGCAACAGGGGGGACGAAAAACTGTTTTTT. This gives the protein CASSNRGDEKLFF.

V usage is TRBV9 and J usage is TRBJ1-4; TRBD1 matches 12 bases. The V gene end was trimmed by 0 bases and the J gene end by 4 bases; junction bases not matched to a gene: 1. CDR1 is SGDLS and CDR2 is YYNGEE in the germline V gene. The CDR3 is 16 amino acids. CDR3 amino acids: CASSVGDRGLNEKLFF. In nucleotides, the CDR3 is TGTGCCAGCAGCGTAGGGGACAGGGGGCTTAATGAAAAACTGTTTTTT.